The TCR beta chain under discussion was sequenced for a study of blood T cell repertoires in COVID-19. Across the study: From T cells, B-cell-depleted T cells, or PBMCs came the material, which was cDNA or gDNA.

This clone was seen only once. From germline, CDR1 is SGHTA and CDR2 FQGNSA. V lost 5 bases, J lost 3 bases, and 13 bases lay in between. This CDR3 spans 14 amino acids. Profiled with immunoSEQ multiplex PCR; TCRdb holds only in-frame clones, not every one. The sample comprises about 180,000 clones, over 60% of which are singletons, and about 28% rests with the top ten. The sequence derives from a woman aged 70-85 years with acute or convalescent COVID-19. Sequenced material: peripheral blood. The rearrangement links TRBV7-2 to TRBJ1-2; D perhaps matches TRBD1 (5 bases). The CDR3 coding sequence is TGTGCCAGCAGCCCGTTCAGGGCCGACTATGGCTACACCTTC. Encoded protein: CASSPFRADYGYTF.